Listed below are T cell receptor beta chains from one sample, sequenced in a study of blood T cell repertoires in COVID-19. The assay was immunoSEQ multiplex PCR, and TCRdb's table has in-frame clones only and misses some. The sample has about 230,000 clones; roughly 80% are singletons. Sequencing was carried out using peripheral blood. These receptors were taken from an elderly woman with COVID-19, enrolled during active disease. The conserved cysteine and the conserved F or W are not part of the CDR3 here. Each record gives: V gene, CDR3 protein.

>TRBV5-4
ASSLASRQTAAGNTIY
>TRBV18
ASSPLFDSGGSGQF
>TRBV5-6
ASSLVGGMNTEAF
>TRBV2
ASAPSYSNQPQH
>TRBV23-1
ASSHRDRGNQRDYTIY
>TRBV6-5
ASSRDFSTYEQY
>TRBV4-2
ASSQDRVSGDTGELF
>TRBV9
ASSSGDQPQH
>TRBV15
ATSRRGQKLSNQPQH
>TRBV28
ASSRQTGVGEKETQY
>TRBV5-1
ASSLTLAGFSDTQY
>TRBV2
ASRGRVGGEQY
>TRBV19
ASSRTGPNSPLH
>TRBV3-1/TRBV3-2
ASSHFSRVETQY
>TRBV19
ASSMRAGSSYNEQF
>TRBV5-1
ASSLAINQPQH
>TRBV7-9
ASSLSRGLGYGYT
>TRBV5-1
ASSPGTVTETQY
>TRBV30
AWSPSSADTQY
>TRBV7-2
ASSLGSGSNQPQH
>TRBV7-2
ASSLGMTSGIGETQY
>TRBV6-1
ASSEGLAGLYNEQF
>TRBV5-6
ASSLGQGMTF
>TRBV28
ASSPLRSSGYT
>TRBV7-9
ASSLSGQGSANYGYT
>TRBV7-2
ASSLEGARNSPLH
>TRBV18
ASSQDGTGNPQH
>TRBV29-1
SVLGQAGSPLH
>TRBV18
ASSPAGGGTEAF
>TRBV5-8
ASSLAWNRGKETQY
>TRBV10-3
AISESPDNEQF
>TRBV7-2
ASSTKLAGGGTQY
>TRBV15
ATSRDLVGGGRQY
>TRBV12-5
ASGPGTSGHTDTQY
>TRBV18
ASSSTTTNEKLF
>TRBV20-1
SALREETQY
>TRBV27
ASSNWGSSHEQY
>TRBV3-1/TRBV3-2
ASSQLDRHYEQY
>TRBV4-1
ASSHENRASADGYT
>TRBV19
ASSPIGAGEVYNEQF
>TRBV10-3
AISERTGSLNGYT
>TRBV9
ASSPGGPRSAF
>TRBV28
ASSLDYAGDGTDTQY
>TRBV30
ALEGREKLF
>TRBV7-2
ASSLSHGTSGTSYNEQF
>TRBV6-5
ASRRFLGEDQPQH
>TRBV7-3
ASSPRGSNEQF
>TRBV3-1/TRBV3-2
ASSRGLNEKLF
>TRBV11-2
ASSSRDRPEGYT
>TRBV6-4
ASSESPWRGGGTDTQY
>TRBV6-6
ATFPNTGELF
>TRBV3-1/TRBV3-2
ASSPTQGLNAEAF
>TRBV7-6
ASSPTRIQETQY
>TRBV6-5
ASSSSNPYLAF